This T cell receptor beta chain was observed in a study of blood T cell repertoires in COVID-19. Methods used by the authors: Estimation of nucleated cell counts was performed using reference gene primer amplification. Generated by immunoSEQ multiplex PCR, the TCRdb table keeps only in-frame clones and is missing some. V, J and clone size were drawn from that table, and D and trimming were deduced from the DNA. Of about 160,000 clones in the sample, over 80% were seen once. Trimming stripped 1 base from V and 10 bases from J, with 14 bases between. CDR1 SNHLY and CDR2 FYNNEI come from the germline V gene. This CDR3 spans 14 amino acids.

What was sequenced was peripheral blood. The chain uses TRBV2 and TRBJ2-1; a weak D match, TRBD1 (5 bases). The source is an older man who had recovered from COVID-19. The CDR3 region is CASSEEGSGYEQFF. Here the CDR3 DNA reads TGTGCCAGCAGTGAAGAGGGGTCCGGGTACGAGCAGTTCTTC.